One TCR beta chain is described in this entry. The antigen is not known. The primer mix had 60 Vbeta and 13 Jbeta primers. The data were produced by immunoSEQ multiplex PCR, yet TCRdb's version contains in-frame clones alone and is incomplete. The data contain about 150,000 clones, around 82% of them singletons. The data originate from a study of cytomegalovirus exposure and HLA in healthy donors. In the study overall: Early on, a data release was issued that held 80 million or so unique TCRs from HLA-typed donors. Whole-study findings and limits: A previous analysis found most TCR beta V segments productive roughly 90% or roughly 30% of the time. HLA restriction was apparent for most CMV-associated TCR beta chains in a later analysis. Cytomegalovirus association was assigned to more than 150 TCR beta chains.

V lost 7 bases and J 0 bases, leaving 15 bases between the germline ends. In germline, CDR1 is WSHSY, CDR2 SAAADI. This CDR3 contains 16 residues. Material for sequencing was PBMCs. V is TRBV10-2 and J is TRBJ2-2; maybe TRBD1 (6 bases). This clonotype originated in a woman in her forties or fifties in good health and CMV-seropositive. The CDR3 reads CASTSLGASNTGELFF. The CDR3 bases are TGCGCCAGCACCTCATTGGGGGCGTCGAACACCGGGGAGCTGTTTTTT.